The rows below give T cell receptor beta chains drawn from one sample of a study of graft-versus-host responses after intestinal transplantation. Assay: immunoSEQ multiplex PCR; the TCRdb copy retains only in-frame clones and omits some. The profile covers some 90,000 clones, with about 90% appearing a single time and roughly 0.36% taken by the ten largest. No cognate antigen is known for these TCRs. This sample comprised unstimulated CD8+ T cells sorted from spleen or lymph node cells, obtained before transplant. These receptor sequences come from a human donor who was the organ donor for an intestinal transplant. Both conserved end residues are part of each CDR3. Clone size appears in some rows only: once, few, many, or a class for an expanded clone.

CDR3,size,V,J
CASSDGGGLSYNEQFF,NA,TRBV6-4,TRBJ2-1
CASSFSGTGFHQPQHF,NA,TRBV28,TRBJ1-5
CASSYSRGLGEAFF,once,TRBV6-5,TRBJ1-1
CASSRTSGGALETQYF,once,TRBV19,TRBJ2-5
CASSRGTEAFF,NA,TRBV27,TRBJ1-1
CAKTDQGWETQYF,NA,TRBV2,TRBJ2-5
CASSGLEVEQFF,NA,TRBV9,TRBJ2-1
CASSDDRVGGYTF,NA,TRBV6-4,TRBJ1-2
CASSISQGGITEAFF,once,TRBV19,TRBJ1-1
CASSHPMGDRGNTEAFF,NA,TRBV4-1,TRBJ1-1
CASSSRDSPSYEQYF,NA,TRBV5-6,TRBJ2-7
CASSWVSGGDSYNEQFF,NA,TRBV19,TRBJ2-1
CASSQDSDTYEQYF,few,TRBV4-1,TRBJ2-7
CASSQVGGGTSYNEQFF,NA,TRBV4-1,TRBJ2-1
CASSQKRDFNYGYTF,NA,TRBV4-3,TRBJ1-2
CASSLAESYEQYF,NA,TRBV5-1,TRBJ2-7
CASRLDTGVEETQYF,once,TRBV27,TRBJ2-5